The clone carrying this T cell receptor (beta chain) was seen just once. Its antigen remains unidentified. In chemo-refractory metastatic non-small-cell lung cancer, patients got ipilimumab CTLA-4 blockade together with focal radiation. This sample was included in a study of radiotherapy plus CTLA-4 blockade in lung cancer. Study summary: Among all patients, 15% to 20% showed objective responses, while 30% to 35% had disease control.

Study-wide findings and caveats: Together with interferon-beta, which increased in serum after radiation, early dynamic changes in blood T cell clones were reportedly the best predictors of response. Tumor-origin TCR clones grew in blood after radiotherapy plus ipilimumab.

The CDR3 has 14 amino acids. V lost 10 bases and J lost 4, with 18 bases in between. The V gene's germline CDR1 is MNHEY and CDR2 SVGAGI. Some clones are missing from TCRdb's copy, which holds only in-frame ones; the method was immunoSEQ multiplex PCR. This sample yields tens of thousands of clones, of which around 79% are seen a single time; roughly 8.5% belongs to the top ten. This chain joins TRBV6-5 and TRBJ2-3; tentative D call: TRBD2 (5 bases). This clonotype was sampled from a human donor with non-small cell lung cancer who had a complete response to radiotherapy plus ipilimumab. The starting material was peripheral blood, obtained from a patient treated with radiotherapy plus ipilimumab. The CDR3 bases are TGTGCCATCCGAACTGTCGCGGGTGCAGATACGCAGTATTTT. This translates into CAIRTVAGADTQYF.